This T cell receptor (beta chain) was retrieved from a study of CD8+ T cells in alopecia areata. Across the whole study: Treated patients took oral tofacitinib at 5 to 10 mg twice daily. Tofacitinib therapy lasting 6 to 18 months was followed by 6 months off drug.

As to this clone: The antigen remains unidentified.

Points from the study as a whole: Whereas mice showed it more clearly, TCR sharing across patients was murkier, possibly because of HLA.

Extraction and reverse transcription of RNA yielded cDNA as the sequencing template. Sequencing was performed with immunoSEQ multiplex PCR; in TCRdb, only in-frame clones are kept and a portion is missing. The sample holds around 100,000 clones, about nine tenths seen once. Treatment given: oral pan-JAK inhibitor, 5-10 mg twice daily. Lesional scalp punch biopsies and peripheral blood came from alopecia areata patients. This specimen consisted of CD8+ T cells sorted from blood, obtained between weeks 30 and 35, from a patient treated with tofacitinib. The clonotype comes from a human donor with alopecia areata.

In DNA form, the CDR3 reads TGTGCCAGTATAGTCAGGAACGAGCAGTACTTC. This sequence encodes CASIVRNEQYF. The chain uses TRBV2 and TRBJ2-7; no definite D call. V was trimmed by 9 bases and J by 5 bases, leaving 11 bases between them. The CDR3 has 11 amino acids. CDR1 is SNHLY and CDR2 is FYNNEI in the germline V gene. Based on the CDR3 plus reference TRBV2 and TRBJ2-7, the full variable domain is EPEVTQTPSHQVTQMGQEVILRCVPISNHLYFYWYRQILGQKVEFLVSFYNNEISEKSEIFDDQFSVERPDGSNFTLKIRSTKLEDSAMYFCASIVRNEQYFGPGTRLTVT.